This passage covers 18 T cell receptor beta chains from one sample sequenced in a study of CD8 T cells in ankylosing spondylitis. General observations from the study: Characteristic of ankylosing spondylitis blood, it appeared, was a TCR beta motif comprising fewer than 10 highly homologous variants.

TCRdb re-derived calls from the 5' RACE reads in MiXCR, one entry per CDR3 protein. The sample yields some 800,000 distinct CDR3 sequences, roughly 12% seen once. Their antigen targets remain unknown. Sequencing input: blood, either unsorted or a sorted T cell fraction (not recorded which). The source of these receptors is a male donor with ankylosing spondylitis.

This chain links TRBV12-3 or TRBV12-4 with TRBJ1-4, with a possible D match to TRBD1 (5 bases). The CDR3 sequence is 14 residues long. V lost 6 bases and J lost 8, with 16 bases in between. Here the CDR3 reads CASSKDRGLEKLFF. As DNA, the CDR3 is TGTGCCAGCAGCAAAGACCGGGGCCTCGAAAAACTGTTTTTT.

The chain uses TRBV5-1 and TRBJ2-4; D may be TRBD1 or TRBD2 (5 bases each). The CDR3 consists of 16 residues. Trimming took off 1 base at V and 4 bases at J, with 15 bases between the two ends. CDR1 is SGHRS, CDR2 YFSETQ, per germline. The CDR3 DNA reads as TGCGCCAGCAGCTTGTCCGGGGCCACCTATAAAAACATTCAGTACTTC. Residues: CASSLSGATYKNIQYF.

This chain joins TRBV7-3 and TRBJ1-2; D is possibly TRBD1 (6 bases). Trimming pared 5 bases from V and 4 bases from J, leaving 17 bases between. The germline gives CDR1 SGHTA, CDR2 FQGTGA. The CDR3 covers 15 residues. CDR3 nucleotide sequence: TGTGCCAGCAGCCCTACAGGGCCTACTATCTATGGCTACACCTTC. Residues: CASSPTGPTIYGYTF. Based on the CDR3 plus reference TRBV7-3 and TRBJ1-2, the full variable domain is GAGVSQTPSNKVTEKGKYVELRCDPISGHTALYWYRQSLGQGPEFLIYFQGTGAADDSGLPNDRFFAVRPEGSVSTLKIQRTERGDSAVYLCASSPTGPTIYGYTFGSGTRLTVV.

The sample holds a few counts of this clonotype. This chain joins TRBV7-9 and TRBJ2-1; TRBD2 is a possible D gene (6 bases). Germline assignment: CDR1 SEHNR and CDR2 FQNEAQ (reference sequence). V gave up 5 bases and J gave up 3 bases, with 17 bases separating them. There are 16 residues in the CDR3. This CDR3 reads CASSAGLAHRYNEQFF. The CDR3 DNA sequence: TGTGCCAGCAGCGCGGGGCTAGCTCACCGCTACAATGAGCAGTTCTTC.

The rearrangement joins TRBV7-8 to TRBJ1-4; D may be TRBD1 (5 bases). The CDR3 is made up of 16 amino acids. Between the trimmed V and J ends, which lost 3 bases and 0 bases, there was a span of 11 bases. Germline assignment: CDR1 SGHVS and CDR2 FQNEAQ. The CDR3 sequence is CASSFGAGATNEKLFF. DNA of the CDR3: TGTGCCAGCAGCTTTGGGGCGGGGGCAACTAATGAAAAACTGTTTTTT.

This clonotype was counted only a few times. The chain has TRBV10-3 and TRBJ2-2, with a possible D match to TRBD1 (6 bases). Germline lookup yields CDR1 ENHRY and CDR2 SYGVKD. Trimming removed 2 bases at V and 3 bases at J, with 13 bases between. The CDR3 consists of 16 residues. The CDR3 DNA follows: TGTGCCATCAGTGAGGTAGCAGGGGCGTACACCGGGGAGCTGTTTTTT. This gives the protein CAISEVAGAYTGELFF.

The rearrangement joins TRBV9 to TRBJ2-2, with D unclear. V was trimmed by 0 bases and J by 6 bases, leaving 6 bases between them. This CDR3 region has 13 residues. Per the germline V gene, CDR1 is SGDLS and CDR2 is YYNGEE. The CDR3 sequence: CASSVAVAGELFF. For the CDR3, the DNA is TGTGCCAGCAGCGTAGCTGTTGCCGGGGAGCTGTTTTTT.

This clonotype showed up many times. The rearrangement links TRBV7-3 to TRBJ2-6, with D possibly matching TRBD1 (6 bases). The CDR3 is made up of 17 amino acids. V lost 6 bases and J 0 bases, leaving 15 bases between the germline ends. Per germline, CDR1 SGHTA and CDR2 FQGTGA. The CDR3 region has the DNA TGTGCCAGCAGTTATCGACAGGTGTTCTCTGGGGCCAACGTCCTGACTTTC. It is translated as CASSYRQVFSGANVLTF.

The chain is built from TRBV20-1 and TRBJ2-1, with TRBD2 matching over 12 bases. V gave up 6 bases and J gave up 1 base; unmatched junction bases: 13. Germline CDR1 is DFQATT and CDR2 is SNEGSKA (reference sequence). The CDR3 totals 18 residues. The CDR3 region has the DNA TGCAGTGCCCCGGGGCTAGCGGGAGGGCCAGCATCCTACAATGAGCAGTTCTTC. Translating it yields CSAPGLAGGPASYNEQFF.

This clonotype was seen many times. The J gene is TRBJ1-5, the V gene TRBV10-3, with D perhaps TRBD1 (6 bases). V was shortened by 1 base and J by 4 bases, with 11 bases between the two germline ends. Germline V gene lookup returns CDR1 ENHRY and CDR2 SYGVKD. The CDR3 is 15 amino acids. The DNA for the CDR3 is TGTGCCATCAGTGAGTACGAGCAGGGGAATCAGCCCCAGCATTTT. As protein: CAISEYEQGNQPQHF.

In its sample, this clonotype was seen a few times. CDR3 nucleotides: TGCAGTGCTAGAGGAGTGGCGGGCTCCTACAATGAGCAGTTCTTC. This sequence encodes CSARGVAGSYNEQFF. The genes are TRBV20-1 and TRBJ2-1, with a weak D call TRBD2 (5 bases). Trimming stripped 1 base from V and 0 bases from J, with 10 bases between. This CDR3 comprises 15 residues. Looked up from germline, CDR1 is DFQATT and CDR2 is SNEGSKA (reference sequence).

This clonotype was seen only a few times. The chain couples TRBV20-1 to TRBJ2-7, with a possible D match to TRBD1 (6 bases). V was pared by 4 bases and J by 0 bases, with 13 bases between. Germline V gene data show CDR1 as DFQATT and CDR2 as SNEGSKA (reference sequence). The CDR3 sequence is 14 residues long. For the CDR3, the DNA is TGCAGTGCTACACTTCAGGGGATCTCCTACGAGCAGTACTTC. Its protein is CSATLQGISYEQYF.

To note about this clonotype: This may come from a read error, since a much larger clone is one base off. The V call is TRBV20-1, the J call TRBJ1-5; tentatively, D is TRBD1 (6 bases). There are 13 residues in the CDR3. Germline V gives CDR1 DFQATT, CDR2 SNEGSKA (reference sequence). V dropped 8 bases and J dropped 3 bases, with 14 bases sitting between them. The CDR3 nucleotides read TGCAGTTCAGAGGGGGGATTCAATCAGCCCCAGCATTTT. As protein: CSSEGGFNQPQHF.

The V and J genes are TRBV19 and TRBJ2-6; D is undetermined. Trimming removed 2 bases from V and 2 bases from J, with 1 base in between. CDR3 length: 13 residues. The V gene's germline CDR1 is LNHDA and CDR2 SQIVND (reference sequence). CDR3 sequence: CASSITGANVLTF. CDR3 bases: TGTGCCAGTAGTATAACTGGGGCCAACGTCCTGACTTTC.

This chain uses TRBV7-2 with TRBJ2-5; unclear D gene. The ends were cut back, 2 bases at V and 1 base at J, with 8 bases in the middle. There are 14 residues in the CDR3. Germline values: CDR1 SGHTA, CDR2 FQGNSA. The CDR3 reads CASSLRQFQETQYF. CDR3 DNA: TGTGCCAGCAGCTTAAGGCAGTTCCAAGAGACCCAGTACTTC.

The chain recombines TRBV29-1 with TRBJ2-7; 9 nucleotides match TRBD1. CDR3 length: 13 residues. After removal of 6 bases from V and 6 bases from J, the junction contained 9 bases not matched to a gene. Germline V lookup: CDR1 SQVTM, CDR2 ANQGSEA. The DNA of the CDR3 is TGCAGCGTCAAAGGACAGGGGTGGGGCGAGCAGTACTTC. Translating gives CSVKGQGWGEQYF.

Ten or more counts support this clonotype. The genes are TRBV20-1 and TRBJ1-2, with D uncertain. Germline V lookup: CDR1 DFQATT, CDR2 SNEGSKA (reference sequence). V lost 3 bases and J 7 bases, leaving 12 bases between the germline ends. The CDR3 runs 12 residues. CDR3 protein: CSASNRAGGYTF. The CDR3 DNA reads as TGCAGTGCTAGTAACCGGGCAGGTGGCTACACCTTC.

The V gene is TRBV18, the J gene TRBJ2-7; D might be TRBD2 (5 bases). Germline assignment: CDR1 KGHSH and CDR2 LQKENI. The CDR3 runs 14 residues. Trimming took 1 base from V and 2 from J, leaving 9 bases between them. In nucleotides, the CDR3 is TGTGCCAGCTCACCACGGGGAGCTACCTACGAGCAGTACTTC. It codes for CASSPRGATYEQYF.